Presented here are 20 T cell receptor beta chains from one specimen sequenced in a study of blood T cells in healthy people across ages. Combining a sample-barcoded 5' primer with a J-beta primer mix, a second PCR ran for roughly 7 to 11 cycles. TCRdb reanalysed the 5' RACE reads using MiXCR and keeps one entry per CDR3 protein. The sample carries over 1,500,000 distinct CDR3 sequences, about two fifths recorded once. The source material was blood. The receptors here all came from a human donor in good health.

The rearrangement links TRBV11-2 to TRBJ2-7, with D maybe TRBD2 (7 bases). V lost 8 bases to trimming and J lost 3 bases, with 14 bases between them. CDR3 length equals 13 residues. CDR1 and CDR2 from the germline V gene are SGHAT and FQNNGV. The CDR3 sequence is CASGGGTHYEQYF. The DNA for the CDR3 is TGTGCCAGCGGGGGGGGGACACACTACGAGCAGTACTTC.

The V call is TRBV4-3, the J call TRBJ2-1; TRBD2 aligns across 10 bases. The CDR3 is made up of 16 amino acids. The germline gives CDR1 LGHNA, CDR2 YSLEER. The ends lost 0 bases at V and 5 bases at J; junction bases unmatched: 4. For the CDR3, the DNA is TGCGCCAGCAGCCAAGAAACTAGCGGGGCACACAATGAGCAGTTCTTC. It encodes CASSQETSGAHNEQFF.

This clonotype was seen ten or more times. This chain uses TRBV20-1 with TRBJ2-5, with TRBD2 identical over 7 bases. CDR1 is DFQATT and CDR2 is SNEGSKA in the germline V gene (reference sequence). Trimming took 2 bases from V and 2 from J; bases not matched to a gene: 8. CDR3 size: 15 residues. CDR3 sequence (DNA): TGCAGTGCTAGACTCTTTGAGCGGGGACAAGAGACCCAGTACTTC. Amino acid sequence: CSARLFERGQETQYF.

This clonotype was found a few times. This CDR3 is CSAPPPGQGFNGYTF. CDR3 bases: TGCAGTGCTCCCCCTCCGGGACAGGGGTTCAACGGCTACACCTTC. The chain employs TRBV20-1 and TRBJ1-2, with 10 bases fitting TRBD1. Germline values: CDR1 DFQATT, CDR2 SNEGSKA (reference sequence). The CDR3 is 15 residues long. The ends lost 5 bases at V and 8 bases at J; junction bases unmatched: 14.

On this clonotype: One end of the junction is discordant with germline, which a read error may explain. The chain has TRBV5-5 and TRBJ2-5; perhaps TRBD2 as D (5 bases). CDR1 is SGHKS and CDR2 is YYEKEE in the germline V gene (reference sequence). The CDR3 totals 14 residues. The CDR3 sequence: CASSLAGLQETEYF. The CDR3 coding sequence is TGTGCCAGCAGCTTGGCGGGGTTACAAGAGACCGAGTACTTC.

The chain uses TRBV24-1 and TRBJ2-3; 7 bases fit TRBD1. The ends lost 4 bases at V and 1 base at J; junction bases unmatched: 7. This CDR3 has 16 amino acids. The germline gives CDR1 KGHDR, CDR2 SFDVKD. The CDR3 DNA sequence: TGTGCCACCAGTGAGGGGGCCGGGACAGGCACAGATACGCAGTATTTT. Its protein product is CATSEGAGTGTDTQYF.

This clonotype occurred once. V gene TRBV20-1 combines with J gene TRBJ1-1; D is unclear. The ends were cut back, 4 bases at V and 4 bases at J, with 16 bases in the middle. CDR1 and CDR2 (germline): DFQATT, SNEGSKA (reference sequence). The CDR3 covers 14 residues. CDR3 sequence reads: CSATRAPFITEAFF. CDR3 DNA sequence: TGCAGTGCTACCCGGGCCCCTTTTATCACTGAAGCTTTCTTT.

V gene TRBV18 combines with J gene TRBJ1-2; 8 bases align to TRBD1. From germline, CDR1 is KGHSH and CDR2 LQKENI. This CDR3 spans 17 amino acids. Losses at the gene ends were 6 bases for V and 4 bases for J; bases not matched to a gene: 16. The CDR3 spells CASSHNPRDRLTYGYTF. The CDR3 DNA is TGTGCCAGCTCTCATAACCCCCGGGACAGGCTAACCTATGGCTACACCTTC.

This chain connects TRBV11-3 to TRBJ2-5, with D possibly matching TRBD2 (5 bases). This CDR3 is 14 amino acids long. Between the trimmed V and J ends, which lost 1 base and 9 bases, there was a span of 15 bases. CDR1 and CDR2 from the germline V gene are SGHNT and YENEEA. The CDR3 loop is CASSLVGRLEAQYF. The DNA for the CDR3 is TGTGCCAGCAGCTTAGTGGGCAGGCTGGAGGCCCAGTACTTC.

The CDR3 DNA sequence: TGTGCCACCGAGGAGGGAGGGGAAGGAAGCAATCAGCCCCAGCATTTT. Translating it yields CATEEGGEGSNQPQHF. The chain employs TRBV24-1 and TRBJ1-5; possibly TRBD1 for D (5 bases). Germline V gene data show CDR1 as KGHDR and CDR2 as SFDVKD. The CDR3 contains 16 residues. V was shortened by 9 bases and J by 1 base, with 18 bases between the two germline ends.

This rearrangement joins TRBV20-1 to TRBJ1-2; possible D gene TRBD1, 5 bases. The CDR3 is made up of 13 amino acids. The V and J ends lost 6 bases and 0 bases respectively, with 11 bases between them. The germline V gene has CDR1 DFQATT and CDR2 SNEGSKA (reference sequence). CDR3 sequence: CSAGRGANYGYTF. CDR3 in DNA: TGCAGTGCCGGAAGGGGCGCTAACTATGGCTACACCTTC.

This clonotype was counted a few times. CDR3 in DNA: TGCAGTGCTAGAGTCCCGGGGGGGCAAGAGACCCAGTACTTC. As protein: CSARVPGGQETQYF. The chain couples TRBV20-1 to TRBJ2-5; 8 bases fit TRBD2. The CDR3 has 14 residues. With 1 base clipped from V and 2 bases from J, the junction kept 3 bases outside the gene matches. CDR1 and CDR2 (germline): DFQATT, SNEGSKA (reference sequence).

In nucleotides, the CDR3 is TGCGCCAGCAGCTTGGGGGTTCTGAGCTCCTACAATGAGCAGTTCTTC. Translation: CASSLGVLSSYNEQFF. V and J are TRBV5-1 and TRBJ2-1; D remains ambiguous. Germline values: CDR1 SGHRS, CDR2 YFSETQ. This CDR3 is built from 16 residues. V gave up 0 bases and J gave up 0 bases, with 10 bases separating them. The full variable domain, completed using reference TRBV5-1 and TRBJ2-1, is KAGVTQTPRYLIKTRGQQVTLSCSPISGHRSVSWYQQTPGQGLQFLFEYFSETQRNKGNFPGRFSGRQFSNSRSEMNVSTLELGDSALYLCASSLGVLSSYNEQFFGPGTRLTVL.

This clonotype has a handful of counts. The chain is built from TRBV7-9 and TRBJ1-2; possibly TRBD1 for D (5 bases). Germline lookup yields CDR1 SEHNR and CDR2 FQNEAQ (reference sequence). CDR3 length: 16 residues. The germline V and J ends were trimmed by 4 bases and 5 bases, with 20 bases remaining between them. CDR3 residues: CASSSRAPGTDYGYTF. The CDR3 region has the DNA TGTGCCAGCAGCTCCCGAGCCCCCGGGACGGATTATGGCTACACCTTC.

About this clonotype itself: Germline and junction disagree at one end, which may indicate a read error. This CDR3 is CASSSTGYYDYTF. The CDR3, as DNA: TGCGCCAGCAGCTCAACAGGGTACTATGACTACACCTTC. J is TRBJ1-2 and V is TRBV5-1; tentative D call: TRBD1 (6 bases). In germline, CDR1 is SGHRS, CDR2 YFSETQ. This CDR3 comprises 13 residues.

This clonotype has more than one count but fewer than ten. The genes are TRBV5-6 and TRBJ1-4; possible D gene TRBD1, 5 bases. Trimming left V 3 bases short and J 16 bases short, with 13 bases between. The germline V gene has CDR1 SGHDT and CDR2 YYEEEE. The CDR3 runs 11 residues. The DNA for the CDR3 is TGTGCCAGCAGCTCACCGGGACCCCCGTTTTTT. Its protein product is CASSSPGPPFF.

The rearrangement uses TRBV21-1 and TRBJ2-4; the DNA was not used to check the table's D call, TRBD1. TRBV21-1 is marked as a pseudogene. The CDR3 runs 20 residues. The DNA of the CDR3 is TGTGCCACCCCTCCGCGACCGGGACAGCGACTCCATTCCACCAAAAACATTCAGTACTTC. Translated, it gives CATPPRPGQRLHSTKNIQYF.

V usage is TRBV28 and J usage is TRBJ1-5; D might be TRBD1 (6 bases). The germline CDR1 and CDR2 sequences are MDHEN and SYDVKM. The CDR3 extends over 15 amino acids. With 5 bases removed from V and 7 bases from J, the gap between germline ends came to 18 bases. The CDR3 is CASSPEKGGWQPQHF. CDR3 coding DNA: TGTGCCAGCAGTCCGGAGAAGGGGGGGTGGCAGCCCCAGCATTTT.

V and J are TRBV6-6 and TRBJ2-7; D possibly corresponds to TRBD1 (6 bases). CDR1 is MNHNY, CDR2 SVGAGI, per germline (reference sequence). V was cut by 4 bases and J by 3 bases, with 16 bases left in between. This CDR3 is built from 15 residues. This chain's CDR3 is CASSSTVQGNYEQYF. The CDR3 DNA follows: TGTGCCAGCAGTTCCACCGTGCAGGGGAACTACGAGCAGTACTTC.

In DNA form, the CDR3 reads TGTGCCAGCAGCTTTATTGGCGGGGGGTACCAAGAGACCCAGTACTTC. This sequence encodes CASSFIGGGYQETQYF. The J gene is TRBJ2-5, the V gene TRBV7-8, with 8 positions matching TRBD2. Germline lookup yields CDR1 SGHVS and CDR2 FQNEAQ. The J segment lost 0 bases and the V segment lost 3 bases, leaving 6 bases of the junction unmatched. This CDR3 is built from 16 residues.